This is a list of T cell receptor beta chains from one sample in a study of PD-1 blockade in classical Hodgkin lymphoma. Measured with immunoSEQ multiplex PCR; TCRdb has only the in-frame clones, and not every one. The table shows around 66,000 clones, with 70% to 80% occurring only once. The sequenced sample was peripheral blood mononuclear cells (PBMCs), obtained before the second cycle of nivolumab. These receptor sequences come from a human donor with classical Hodgkin lymphoma. Each CDR3 is given with its conserved first and last residue. Fields, in order: CDR3 length, D gene, J gene, V gene, clone size, CDR3 protein, CDR3 DNA. The D gene is left open where the match is weak. Size values are once, few and many counts, or a class for expanded clones, and some rows have none.

length: 15; D: NA; J: TRBJ2-7; V: TRBV6-6; size: NA; CDR3: CASSYSRGGPYEQYF; DNA: TGTGCCAGCAGTTACTCGAGGGGGGGGCCCTACGAGCAGTACTTC
length: 11; D: NA; J: TRBJ2-3; V: TRBV7-9; size: NA; CDR3: CASSLAGTQYF; DNA: TGTGCCAGCAGCTTAGCTGGTACGCAGTATTTT
length: 14; D: NA; J: TRBJ2-5; V: TRBV2; size: NA; CDR3: CASSGVRTPETQYF; DNA: TGTGCCAGCAGTGGAGTGAGGACCCCAGAGACCCAGTACTTC
length: 13; D: NA; J: TRBJ2-2; V: TRBV5-1; size: NA; CDR3: CASSLAATGELFF; DNA: TGCGCCAGCAGCTTGGCCGCGACAGGGGAGCTGTTTTTT
length: 14; D: NA; J: TRBJ1-1; V: TRBV2; size: NA; CDR3: CASNPGVINTEAFF; DNA: TGTGCCAGCAATCCAGGGGTCATAAACACTGAAGCTTTCTTT
length: 17; D: TRBD2; J: TRBJ2-1; V: TRBV4-1; size: NA; CDR3: CASSQGGLAGTDNEQFF; DNA: TGCGCCAGCAGCCAAGGGGGACTAGCGGGGACCGACAATGAGCAGTTCTTC
length: 14; D: TRBD1; J: TRBJ2-1; V: TRBV5-1; size: NA; CDR3: CASSPLPTGSEQFF; DNA: TGCGCCAGCAGCCCACTTCCGACAGGGAGTGAGCAGTTCTTC
length: 17; D: NA; J: TRBJ1-2; V: TRBV2; size: NA; CDR3: CASSEGAAILANYGYTF; DNA: TGTGCCAGCAGTGAAGGGGCCGCAATACTTGCTAACTATGGCTACACCTTC
length: 13; D: TRBD1; J: TRBJ2-7; V: TRBV7-9; size: NA; CDR3: CASSTGTGREQYF; DNA: TGTGCCAGCAGTACCGGGACAGGGAGGGAGCAGTACTTC
length: 14; D: NA; J: TRBJ1-2; V: TRBV29-1; size: NA; CDR3: CSVEGGRENYGYTF; DNA: TGCAGCGTTGAAGGAGGCAGGGAAAACTATGGCTACACCTTC
length: 14; D: TRBD1; J: TRBJ1-5; V: TRBV28; size: NA; CDR3: CASSPDRDNQPQHF; DNA: TGTGCCAGCAGCCCCGACAGGGACAATCAGCCCCAGCATTTT
length: 14; D: NA; J: TRBJ1-1; V: TRBV27; size: NA; CDR3: CASSKITSNTEAFF; DNA: TGTGCCAGCAGTAAGATAACTTCGAACACTGAAGCTTTCTTT
length: 15; D: NA; J: TRBJ1-2; V: TRBV15; size: NA; CDR3: CATSRDPGVDYGYTF; DNA: TGTGCCACCAGCAGAGATCCCGGGGTCGACTATGGCTACACCTTC
length: 12; D: NA; J: TRBJ2-7; V: TRBV11-2; size: few; CDR3: CASSLTVSEQYF; DNA: TGTGCCAGCAGCTTAACTGTGTCCGAGCAGTACTTC
length: 14; D: TRBD1; J: TRBJ1-2; V: TRBV28; size: few; CDR3: CASRLGQNLYGYTF; DNA: TGTGCCAGCAGATTGGGACAGAACCTCTATGGCTACACCTTC
length: 13; D: NA; J: TRBJ1-1; V: TRBV9; size: many; CDR3: CASSPQGSAAAFF; DNA: TGTGCCAGCAGCCCACAGGGTTCGGCGGCTGCTTTCTTT
length: 17; D: NA; J: TRBJ2-3; V: TRBV27; size: NA; CDR3: CASRPGWGLNGPDTQYF; DNA: TGTGCCAGCAGGCCCGGCTGGGGGCTTAATGGCCCCGATACGCAGTATTTT
length: 15; D: NA; J: TRBJ2-2; V: TRBV6-1; size: NA; CDR3: CASSEFPLNTGELFF; DNA: TGTGCCAGCAGTGAATTTCCATTGAACACCGGGGAGCTGTTTTTT
length: 13; D: NA; J: TRBJ2-1; V: TRBV5-1; size: NA; CDR3: CASSAGQYNEQFF; DNA: TGCGCCAGCAGCGCGGGACAGTACAATGAGCAGTTCTTC
length: 13; D: NA; J: TRBJ1-5; V: TRBV27; size: NA; CDR3: CASSLGEGQPQHF; DNA: TGTGCCAGCAGTTTAGGAGAGGGTCAGCCCCAGCATTTT
length: 11; D: NA; J: TRBJ2-2; V: TRBV9; size: NA; CDR3: CASSGFGELFF; DNA: TGTGCCAGCAGCGGTTTCGGGGAGCTGTTTTTT
length: 16; D: TRBD1; J: TRBJ2-3; V: TRBV5-3; size: NA; CDR3: CARSLDRDRGTDTQYF; DNA: TGTGCCAGAAGCTTAGACCGGGACAGGGGTACAGATACGCAGTATTTT
length: 15; D: NA; J: TRBJ1-5; V: TRBV10-3; size: few; CDR3: CAISEAIGEDQPQHF; DNA: TGTGCCATCAGTGAGGCGATAGGTGAGGATCAGCCCCAGCATTTT
length: 14; D: NA; J: TRBJ1-6; V: TRBV7-2; size: NA; CDR3: CASSLGRSDSPLHF; DNA: TGTGCCAGCAGCCTGGGGCGCAGTGACTCACCCCTCCACTTT
length: 16; D: TRBD1; J: TRBJ1-4; V: TRBV11-2; size: once; CDR3: CASSRRRWAGGEKLFF; DNA: TGTGCCAGCAGCAGACGGCGGTGGGCAGGGGGTGAAAAACTGTTTTTT
length: 15; D: NA; J: TRBJ2-2; V: TRBV5-1; size: NA; CDR3: CASSLGLTDTGELFF; DNA: TGTGCCAGCAGCTTAGGCCTCACGGACACCGGGGAGCTGTTTTTT
length: 15; D: NA; J: TRBJ2-2; V: TRBV5-6; size: once; CDR3: CASSLGLTDTGELFF; DNA: TGTGCCAGCAGCTTAGGCCTCACGGACACCGGGGAGCTGTTTTTT
length: 13; D: TRBD2; J: TRBJ2-5; V: TRBV9; size: NA; CDR3: CASTAGTSPTQYF; DNA: TGTGCCAGCACCGCGGGGACTAGTCCAACCCAGTACTTC
length: 13; D: NA; J: TRBJ1-2; V: TRBV28; size: few; CDR3: CASSFAVLYGYTF; DNA: TGTGCCAGCAGTTTTGCGGTTCTCTATGGCTACACCTTC
length: 16; D: TRBD1; J: TRBJ1-1; V: TRBV5-1; size: few; CDR3: CASNRDSLRVVAEAFF; DNA: TGCGCCAGCAACCGGGACAGCTTGCGGGTGGTCGCTGAAGCTTTCTTT
length: 15; D: NA; J: TRBJ2-2; V: TRBV7-9; size: NA; CDR3: CASSLVLGGQAELFF; DNA: TGTGCCAGCAGCTTAGTCCTAGGTGGCCAAGCGGAGCTGTTTTTT
length: 13; D: TRBD2; J: TRBJ2-5; V: TRBV25-1; size: NA; CDR3: CASSAAGGETQYF; DNA: TGTGCCAGCAGTGCCGCCGGGGGGGAGACCCAGTACTTC
length: 13; D: NA; J: TRBJ2-3; V: TRBV2; size: once; CDR3: CAGAGDITDTQYF; DNA: TGTGCCGGGGCCGGGGATATCACAGATACGCAGTATTTT
length: 17; D: TRBD2; J: TRBJ2-7; V: TRBV2; size: NA; CDR3: CASSAGGTSGNEYEQYF; DNA: TGTGCCAGCAGTGCTGGGGGAACTAGCGGGAATGAGTACGAGCAGTACTTC
length: 17; D: NA; J: TRBJ2-1; V: TRBV11-3; size: NA; CDR3: CASSFHRPVVTYNEQFF; DNA: TGTGCCAGCAGCTTTCATAGACCCGTCGTAACCTACAATGAGCAGTTCTTC
length: 14; D: NA; J: TRBJ2-3; V: TRBV9; size: NA; CDR3: CASSVETGTDTQYF; DNA: TGTGCCAGCAGCGTAGAAACAGGAACAGATACGCAGTATTTT
length: 11; D: NA; J: TRBJ1-1; V: TRBV28; size: NA; CDR3: CASSLGFEAFF; DNA: TGTGCCAGCAGTTTAGGGTTCGAAGCTTTCTTT
length: 15; D: TRBD2; J: TRBJ2-7; V: TRBV30; size: NA; CDR3: CAWSLGLGSSYEQYF; DNA: TGTGCCTGGAGCCTAGGACTAGGATCTTCCTACGAGCAGTACTTC
length: 13; D: NA; J: TRBJ1-1; V: TRBV9; size: NA; CDR3: CASRSQPNTEAFF; DNA: TGTGCCAGCAGATCACAGCCGAACACTGAAGCTTTCTTT
length: 16; D: TRBD2; J: TRBJ2-1; V: TRBV5-1; size: once; CDR3: CASSFSGLASGDEQFF; DNA: TGCGCCAGCAGCTTTTCGGGACTAGCTTCTGGGGATGAGCAGTTCTTC
length: 15; D: TRBD2; J: TRBJ2-7; V: TRBV5-1; size: NA; CDR3: CASSYAEPGGYEQYF; DNA: TGCGCCAGCAGCTATGCTGAACCGGGGGGATACGAGCAGTACTTC
length: 16; D: TRBD1; J: TRBJ2-3; V: TRBV5-1; size: NA; CDR3: CASSLRSDRLTDTQYF; DNA: TGCGCCAGCAGCTTGAGGTCGGACAGGCTCACAGATACGCAGTATTTT
length: 15; D: NA; J: TRBJ2-1; V: TRBV18; size: NA; CDR3: CASSPTGAPYNEQFF; DNA: TGTGCCAGCTCACCGACGGGGGCCCCCTACAATGAGCAGTTCTTC
length: 13; D: NA; J: TRBJ1-6; V: TRBV5-4; size: NA; CDR3: CASSLDRSSPLHF; DNA: TGTGCCAGCAGCTTGGACAGAAGTTCACCCCTCCACTTT
length: 14; D: TRBD1; J: TRBJ1-4; V: TRBV5-6; size: once; CDR3: CASSPGQGNEKLFF; DNA: TGTGCCAGCAGCCCCGGACAGGGTAATGAAAAACTGTTTTTT
length: 15; D: NA; J: TRBJ1-2; V: TRBV7-9; size: few; CDR3: CASSLGGGANYGYTF; DNA: TGTGCCAGCAGCTTAGGCGGAGGAGCTAACTATGGCTACACCTTC
length: 16; D: TRBD2; J: TRBJ2-3; V: TRBV5-1; size: NA; CDR3: CASSSLGTSGTDTQYF; DNA: TGCGCCAGCAGCTCTCTCGGGACTAGCGGCACAGATACGCAGTATTTT
length: 14; D: NA; J: TRBJ2-2; V: TRBV5-1; size: NA; CDR3: CASRRGGDTGELFF; DNA: TGCGCCAGCAGACGTGGGGGTGACACCGGGGAGCTGTTTTTT
length: 15; D: NA; J: TRBJ1-1; V: TRBV27; size: NA; CDR3: CASRPLGRPNTEAFF; DNA: TGTGCCAGCAGACCCTTAGGCAGACCGAACACTGAAGCTTTCTTT
length: 15; D: TRBD2; J: TRBJ2-1; V: TRBV5-1; size: NA; CDR3: CASSPTGTSNNEQFF; DNA: TGCGCCAGCAGCCCTACCGGGACTAGCAACAATGAGCAGTTCTTC
length: 15; D: TRBD1; J: TRBJ2-2; V: TRBV6-1; size: few; CDR3: CASRWGQLNTGELFF; DNA: TGTGCCAGCAGGTGGGGACAGTTAAACACCGGGGAGCTGTTTTTT
length: 15; D: NA; J: TRBJ1-2; V: TRBV2; size: NA; CDR3: CASSESQGGLYGYTF; DNA: TGTGCCAGCAGTGAGTCACAGGGTGGGTTATATGGCTACACCTTC